In its sample, the clone carrying this TCR beta chain was seen a few times. The target antigen is unknown. This CDR3 has 16 amino acids. Losses at the gene ends were 2 bases for V and 4 bases for J; bases not matched to a gene: 6. CDR1 MGHRA and CDR2 YSYEKL come from the germline V gene. This record belongs to a study of response to subunit inactivated influenza vaccine. Study-level findings and limits: The study's authors posited that every seasonal influenza vaccination enlists few new T cells.

TCRdb ran MiXCR on the RT-PCR reads and lists one entry per CDR3 protein. Altogether almost 600,000 distinct CDR3 sequences are present, 13% to 15% being singletons, with the ten largest covering 11%. Sample: PBMCs from blood, taken 12 days after vaccination. The sequence was obtained from a man in his forties or fifties who received an inactivated influenza vaccine. This chain uses TRBV4-1 with TRBJ1-5, with 9 bases lining up with TRBD1. The CDR3, as DNA: TGCGCCAGCAGCCAACGAACCGGGACAGGGAATCAGCCCCAGCATTTT. Translating gives CASSQRTGTGNQPQHF.